This T cell receptor (beta chain) was found in a study of cytomegalovirus exposure and HLA in healthy donors. Worth noting for this clone: As yet, its antigen is unknown. Compared with germline, one end of the junction differs, possibly owing to a read error.

The CDR3 consists of 12 residues. CDR1 SEHNR and CDR2 FQNEAQ come from the germline V gene (reference sequence). Findings of the study overall: Highest at DRB1 and lowest at HLA-C, TCR association rates differed among HLA loci in a later analysis. Upon later analysis, HLA-associated TCR beta chains proved more clonally expanded than other, equally common chains.

A multiplex PCR was run with 60 Vbeta primers and 13 Jbeta primers. The repertoire was sequenced with immunoSEQ multiplex PCR; TCRdb's copy has only in-frame clones and lacks some. The sample lists 70,000 to 95,000 clones; 62% were seen once. The chain links TRBV7-9 to TRBJ1-1; 10 positions match TRBD1. Sample: PBMCs. The sequence was obtained from a woman between 25 and 40 years old in good health and CMV-seropositive. CDR3 DNA sequence: TGTTCCAGCAGCCCCGGACAGGGGGATACTTTCTTT. Translated, it gives CSSSPGQGDTFF.